The 6 T cell receptor beta chains listed next were all sequenced from one sample in a study of T-cell memory formation after mild COVID-19. A single record per CDR3 protein comes from TCRdb applying MiXCR to the 5' RACE reads. The sample consists of a few hundred thousand distinct CDR3 sequences, about 20% of them appearing once. The sequencing sample was made of PBMCs or a T cell subset sorted from them (not recorded which). Receptors originate from an adult woman who had mild COVID-19 (a few samples of this study predate the infection). Cell type and time point are not known.

Only a few counts were recorded for this clonotype. The chain is built from TRBV5-6 and TRBJ1-1, with no clear D. The germline V and J ends were trimmed by 1 base and 9 bases, with 10 bases remaining between them. Germline CDR1 and CDR2: SGHDT and YYEEEE. The CDR3 runs to 12 residues. CDR3 DNA: TGTGCCAGCAGCTTGATCTCAAGTCAAGCTTTCTTT. This sequence encodes CASSLISSQAFF.

This clonotype was counted only a few times. This chain links TRBV20-1 with TRBJ1-1; D gene uncertain. Trimming stripped 5 bases from V and 6 bases from J, with 16 bases between. Per the germline V gene, CDR1 is DFQATT and CDR2 is SNEGSKA (reference sequence). The CDR3 extends over 13 amino acids. CDR3 nucleotides: TGCAGTGCTCTCCAAGGGTTCCTCGCTGAAGCTTTCTTT. Protein product: CSALQGFLAEAFF.

In its sample, this clonotype was seen a few times. V and J are TRBV6-5 and TRBJ2-5; no firm D call. Trimming removed 0 bases from V and 5 bases from J, with 10 bases in between. Germline loops: CDR1 MNHEY, CDR2 SVGAGI. The CDR3 is 14 amino acids. Written as DNA, the CDR3 is TGTGCCAGCAGTTACTCCCTTCACTCGGAGACCCAGTACTTC. Amino acids: CASSYSLHSETQYF.

In its sample, this clonotype was seen a few times. The genes are TRBV7-9 and TRBJ2-7, with 8 bases fitting TRBD1. This CDR3 comprises 15 residues. With V trimmed by 2 bases and J by 3 bases, 6 bases remained unmatched. CDR1 and CDR2 (germline): SEHNR, FQNEAQ (reference sequence). CDR3 amino acids: CASSLTTGEVYEQYF. In nucleotides, the CDR3 is TGTGCCAGCAGCTTAACGACAGGGGAGGTCTACGAGCAGTACTTC.

This clonotype was counted at least ten times. The rearrangement joins TRBV29-1 to TRBJ2-5; D remains ambiguous. Trimming left V 7 bases short and J 2 bases short, with 5 bases between. Germline V CDR1 and CDR2: SQVTM, ANQGSEA. The CDR3 covers 10 residues. DNA for the CDR3: TGCAGCGCATTTCAAGAGACCCAGTACTTC. Protein product: CSAFQETQYF. Using reference TRBV29-1 and TRBJ2-5 for the parts outside the CDR3, the full variable domain is SAVISQKPSRDICQRGTSLTIQCQVDSQVTMMFWYRQQPGQSLTLIATANQGSEATYESGFVIDKFPISRPNLTFSTLTVSNMSPEDSSIYLCSAFQETQYFGPGTRLLVL.

In this sample, this clonotype turned up many times. The genes are TRBV7-9 and TRBJ2-1; 10 nucleotides line up with TRBD2. The CDR3 is made up of 15 amino acids. After removal of 1 base from V and 7 bases from J, the junction contained 4 bases not matched to a gene. Looked up from germline, CDR1 is SEHNR and CDR2 is FQNEAQ (reference sequence). CDR3 nucleotide sequence: TGTGCCAGCAGCTTAGAGGGACTAGCGTGGAATGAGCAGTTCTTC. It specifies CASSLEGLAWNEQFF.